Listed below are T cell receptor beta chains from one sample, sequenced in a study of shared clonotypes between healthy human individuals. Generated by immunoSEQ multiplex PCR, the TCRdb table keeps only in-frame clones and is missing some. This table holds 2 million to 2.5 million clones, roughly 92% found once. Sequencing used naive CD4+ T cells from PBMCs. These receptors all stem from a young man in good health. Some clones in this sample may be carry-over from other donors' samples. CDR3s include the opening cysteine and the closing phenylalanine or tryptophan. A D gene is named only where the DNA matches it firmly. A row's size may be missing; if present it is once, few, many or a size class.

CDR3: CSVLWNTEAFF
DNA: TGCAGCGTTCTCTGGAACACTGAAGCTTTCTTT
size: few
V: TRBV29-1
D: .
J: TRBJ1-1

CDR3: CASSRDDSSYNEQFF
DNA: TGCGCCAGCAGCCGCGATGATAGCTCCTACAATGAGCAGTTCTTC
size: .
V: TRBV5-1
D: .
J: TRBJ2-1

CDR3: CASSSGQGKGEKLFF
DNA: TGCGCCAGCAGCTCCGGACAGGGAAAGGGAGAAAAACTGTTTTTT
size: .
V: TRBV5-1
D: TRBD1
J: TRBJ1-4

CDR3: CASSSGVNQPQHF
DNA: TGCGCCAGCAGCTCAGGGGTTAATCAGCCCCAGCATTTT
size: .
V: TRBV5-1
D: .
J: TRBJ1-5

CDR3: CASSPSSGRQETQYF
DNA: TGTGCCAGCAGTCCCTCTAGCGGCCGGCAAGAGACCCAGTACTTC
size: .
V: TRBV27
D: TRBD2
J: TRBJ2-5

CDR3: CASSPLAGAYEQYF
DNA: TGTGCCAGCTCACCACTAGCGGGAGCCTACGAGCAGTACTTC
size: .
V: TRBV18
D: TRBD2
J: TRBJ2-7

CDR3: CASNRGQGAYNEQFF
DNA: TGTGCCAGCAATAGAGGACAGGGGGCTTACAATGAGCAGTTCTTC
size: .
V: TRBV6-5
D: TRBD1
J: TRBJ2-1

CDR3: CASSLVRGRPPFVYNEQFF
DNA: TGCGCCAGCAGCTTGGTCCGCGGGAGGCCCCCATTCGTCTACAATGAGCAGTTCTTC
size: .
V: TRBV5-1
D: TRBD2
J: TRBJ2-1

CDR3: CASSEGNTIYF
DNA: TGCGCCAGCAGTGAAGGAAACACCATATATTTT
size: .
V: TRBV5-1
D: .
J: TRBJ1-3

CDR3: CASSKLASQETQYF
DNA: TGTGCCAGCAGCAAGTTAGCTTCACAAGAGACCCAGTACTTC
size: .
V: TRBV14
D: .
J: TRBJ2-5

CDR3: CASRDRTGGAGEQYF
DNA: TGTGCCAGCAGGGACCGGACAGGGGGCGCGGGGGAGCAGTACTTC
size: .
V: TRBV25-1
D: TRBD1
J: TRBJ2-7

CDR3: CASSLGGAKGGGEQFF
DNA: TGCGCCAGCAGCTTGGGTGGCGCTAAGGGCGGGGGTGAGCAGTTCTTC
size: .
V: TRBV5-1
D: TRBD2
J: TRBJ2-1

CDR3: CASSLRREGRRNEQFF
DNA: TGTGCCAGCAGCTTAAGGCGGGAGGGCCGCCGGAATGAGCAGTTCTTC
size: .
V: TRBV7-3
D: TRBD2
J: TRBJ2-1

CDR3: CASSFQGARSYEQYF
DNA: TGTGCCAGCAGCTTCCAGGGGGCGCGGTCCTACGAGCAGTACTTC
size: .
V: TRBV7-2
D: TRBD1
J: TRBJ2-7

CDR3: CAWSQSTDTQYF
DNA: TGTGCCTGGAGTCAGAGCACAGATACGCAGTATTTT
size: once
V: TRBV30
D: .
J: TRBJ2-3

CDR3: CSGLLATNEKLFF
DNA: TGCAGCGGTCTACTTGCAACTAATGAAAAACTGTTTTTT
size: few
V: TRBV29-1
D: .
J: TRBJ1-4

CDR3: CASSLDRAYEQYF
DNA: TGTGCCAGCAGCTTAGATCGGGCCTACGAGCAGTACTTC
size: .
V: TRBV7-6
D: .
J: TRBJ2-7

CDR3: CAWSAGSQSEEFF
DNA: TGTGCCTGGAGCGCTGGGTCCCAAAGTGAGGAGTTCTTC
size: .
V: TRBV30
D: .
J: TRBJ2-1

CDR3: CASSIRSGRAWETQYF
DNA: TGTGCCAGTAGTATAAGGAGCGGGAGGGCCTGGGAGACCCAGTACTTC
size: .
V: TRBV19
D: TRBD2
J: TRBJ2-5

CDR3: CASSEVGGATNEKLFF
DNA: TGTGCCAGCAGTGAGGTGGGAGGGGCAACTAATGAAAAACTGTTTTTT
size: .
V: TRBV28
D: .
J: TRBJ1-4

CDR3: CATQGQGNTEAFF
DNA: TGTGCCACCCAGGGACAGGGGAACACTGAAGCTTTCTTT
size: .
V: TRBV10-3
D: TRBD1
J: TRBJ1-1

CDR3: CASSQGNDGQETQYF
DNA: TGCGCCAGCAGCCAAGGGAACGACGGCCAAGAGACCCAGTACTTC
size: .
V: TRBV4-1
D: .
J: TRBJ2-5

CDR3: CASSPGQGVNEQFF
DNA: TGTGCCAGCAGCCCGGGACAGGGGGTCAATGAGCAGTTCTTC
size: .
V: TRBV7-9
D: TRBD1
J: TRBJ2-1

CDR3: CASSLGPQGRTEAFF
DNA: TGTGCCAGCAGCTTGGGACCACAGGGGCGCACTGAAGCTTTCTTT
size: .
V: TRBV7-2
D: TRBD1
J: TRBJ1-1

CDR3: CASSQDERSYNEQFF
DNA: TGTGCCAGCAGCCAAGATGAAAGGTCCTACAATGAGCAGTTCTTC
size: .
V: TRBV4-2
D: .
J: TRBJ2-1

CDR3: CASSCSGTGRSGNTIYF
DNA: TGTGCCAGCAGTTGCTCCGGGACAGGACGCTCTGGAAACACCATATATTTT
size: .
V: TRBV27
D: TRBD1
J: TRBJ1-3

CDR3: CASSWDRGQYGYTF
DNA: TGTGCCAGCAGCTGGGACAGGGGGCAGTATGGCTACACCTTC
size: .
V: TRBV5-4
D: TRBD1
J: TRBJ1-2

CDR3: CASSLSTGYNLNEKLFF
DNA: TGCGCCAGCAGCTTGAGCACAGGTTATAACCTTAATGAAAAACTGTTTTTT
size: .
V: TRBV5-1
D: .
J: TRBJ1-4

CDR3: CASSDPGTKTNEQFF
DNA: TGTGCCAGCAGTGACCCAGGGACCAAAACCAATGAGCAGTTCTTC
size: .
V: TRBV25-1
D: .
J: TRBJ2-1

CDR3: CASVPGQGDYGYTF
DNA: TGTGCCAGCGTCCCCGGACAGGGGGACTATGGCTACACCTTC
size: .
V: TRBV2
D: TRBD1
J: TRBJ1-2

CDR3: CASARGGQRRGYTF
DNA: TGTGCCAGTGCCCGCGGTGGGCAGCGACGGGGCTACACCTTC
size: .
V: TRBV19
D: .
J: TRBJ1-2

CDR3: CASSSTGTLGGELFF
DNA: TGTGCCAGCAGCTCCACCGGGACGTTGGGCGGGGAGCTGTTTTTT
size: .
V: TRBV7-3
D: .
J: TRBJ2-2

CDR3: CASSLNLDRGDGYTF
DNA: TGTGCCAGCAGCCTAAACTTAGACAGGGGGGACGGCTACACCTTC
size: .
V: TRBV9
D: TRBD1
J: TRBJ1-2

CDR3: CASSIGWVTGNTEAFF
DNA: TGTGCCAGTAGTATCGGGTGGGTCACAGGGAACACTGAAGCTTTCTTT
size: .
V: TRBV19
D: .
J: TRBJ1-1

CDR3: CASSLGTANTGELFF
DNA: TGCGCCAGCAGCTTAGGGACAGCGAACACCGGGGAGCTGTTTTTT
size: .
V: TRBV5-1
D: TRBD1
J: TRBJ2-2

CDR3: CASTTERPYGYTF
DNA: TGTGCCAGCACCACAGAGAGGCCTTATGGCTACACCTTC
size: .
V: TRBV28
D: .
J: TRBJ1-2

CDR3: CASTSSPGQNIYGYTF
DNA: TGTGCCAGTACCTCCTCCCCGGGACAGAATATATATGGCTACACCTTC
size: .
V: TRBV19
D: TRBD1
J: TRBJ1-2

CDR3: CASSLSGQGAGQPQHF
DNA: TGTGCCAGCAGCTTAAGTGGACAGGGCGCGGGGCAGCCCCAGCATTTT
size: .
V: TRBV7-9
D: TRBD1
J: TRBJ1-5

CDR3: CASSLTGSERGYGYTF
DNA: TGTGCCAGCAGTTTGACAGGGTCCGAGAGGGGATATGGCTACACCTTC
size: .
V: TRBV27
D: TRBD1
J: TRBJ1-2

CDR3: CATRPGGNYGYTF
DNA: TGTGCCACAAGGCCTGGTGGTAACTATGGCTACACCTTC
size: .
V: TRBV2
D: .
J: TRBJ1-2

CDR3: CASSPGGRGSYEQYF
DNA: TGTGCCAGTAGTCCCGGTGGCAGGGGCTCCTACGAGCAGTACTTC
size: .
V: TRBV19
D: .
J: TRBJ2-7

CDR3: CAWSVVRGEGYTF
DNA: TGTGCCTGGAGTGTTGTGAGGGGAGAAGGCTACACCTTC
size: .
V: TRBV30
D: .
J: TRBJ1-2

CDR3: CASTNRVLNTEAFF
DNA: TGTGCCAGTACCAACAGGGTCCTGAACACTGAAGCTTTCTTT
size: few
V: TRBV19
D: .
J: TRBJ1-1

CDR3: CASSAIVGQPQHF
DNA: TGTGCCAGCAGCGCGATTGTTGGTCAGCCCCAGCATTTT
size: .
V: TRBV7-2
D: .
J: TRBJ1-5

CDR3: CSARVDEQYF
DNA: TGCAGTGCTAGAGTTGACGAGCAGTACTTC
size: few
V: TRBV20-1
D: .
J: TRBJ2-7

CDR3: CASSFWGQGAFEQYF
DNA: TGTGCCAGCAGTTTTTGGGGACAGGGGGCGTTCGAGCAGTACTTC
size: .
V: TRBV28
D: TRBD1
J: TRBJ2-7

CDR3: CASSLNLAGGPGTDTQYF
DNA: TGTGCCAGCAGCTTGAACTTAGCGGGAGGGCCGGGGACAGATACGCAGTATTTT
size: .
V: TRBV7-2
D: TRBD2
J: TRBJ2-3